The entry below describes one T cell receptor (beta chain). This clone has a handful of counts. Which antigen it targets is not known. Base quality data are lacking; no much larger clone is found one base away. Library preparation employed the immunoSEQ multiplex PCR assay. For the multiplex PCR, a mixture combining 60 forward primers for TCR Vbeta segments and 13 reverse primers for TCR Jbeta segments was used. The CDR3 region of rearranged TCR beta genes was amplified from genomic DNA by a multiplex PCR assay. The amplified TCR beta libraries were sequenced on the Illumina HiSeq System as 87-base-pair reads. On the study's bioinformatics: A later analysis counted tens of millions of unique TCR beta chains across the 700 or so repertoires, and some 11 million of these chains were shared by at least two donors. To remove PCR and sequencing errors, raw reads were error-corrected and collapsed into unique sequences using a nearest-neighbor algorithm that merged closely related sequences. V, D and J gene segments were assigned by aligning CDR3 sequences to IMGT reference sequences. For a sequence to be retained, a match of at least six nucleotides was required to both a V gene segment and a J gene segment. A rearrangement counted as productive if the CDR3 had no stop codons and remained in frame with V and J, and every other rearrangement counted as non-productive. Following IMGT convention, CDR3 was defined as the stretch from the second conserved V-encoded cysteine up to the conserved J-encoded phenylalanine. The earlier analysis of fewer than 700 of the donors excluded sequences that lacked an unambiguous match to a single V gene segment. An earlier analysis of fewer than 650 of the donors classified V segments as functional when productive rearrangements were above 56.7% and as segregating when the standard deviation between donors was above 5%. To diagnose cytomegalovirus status from the catalog of TCR beta chain sequences, a statistical classification framework was built. In a later analysis, V and J genes were assigned by comparing TCR nucleotide sequences against IMGT/GENE-DB human TR gene sequences. In a later analysis, CDR3 sequences and most-parsimonious VDJ recombination scenarios were assigned using the TCRdist pipeline. In a later analysis, each TCR beta chain was defined by its CDR3 amino acid sequence together with its V-gene family, and reads lacking a unique V-gene family were excluded. A later analysis removed 450 to 600 highly shared, low-generation-probability nucleotide sequences to deal with suspected cross-contamination and a sequencing artifact. In a later analysis, a clonal expansion index for each public chain was calculated from normalized within-repertoire ranks of inferred template counts. A later analysis computed generation probabilities with a VDJ recombination model fitted to out-of-frame rearrangements, and checked the results against IGoR. In a later analysis, hypergeometric tests were used to score TCR-TCR, TCR-HLA and TCR-CMV co-occurrence, with a repertoire-size bias correction applied to TCR pairs. In a later analysis, false discovery rates were estimated by permuting HLA or CMV assignments 20 times. A later analysis grouped co-occurring TCRs with DBSCAN, adding TCRdist sequence similarity when clustering within HLA-allele-positive subsets. Repertoires with fewer than 30,000 or more than 120,000 public chains, plus five repertoires with anomalous nucleotide sharing, were excluded from co-occurrence clustering. TCRdb stores this immuneACCESS table with in-frame sequences only. Part of the clones is absent; in the studies checked, under half of the shortfall reflects unresolved V genes, and no reason is known for the rest. V and J calls and clone size are those listed in that table; D and trimming were worked out from the DNA. Present in this sample are around 110,000 clones, over 75% of which were seen just once. 4.2% of the sample is in the top ten clones.

This record belongs to a study of cytomegalovirus exposure and HLA in healthy donors (dated by TCRdb to about 2017). For the study in its entirety: An earlier analysis of some 600 of the donors reported about 300 Gb of sequence data and some 110 million unique TCR beta sequences obtained from around 180 million T cells. An early release that covered several hundred HLA-typed donors contained about 300 gigabases of sequencing data and 75 million to 100 million unique TCR sequences. Of the roughly 410 genotyped donors, less than 85% were placed in the genetic ancestry cluster associated with self-reported Caucasian donors. The aim of the study was to test whether cataloging public T cell receptors could identify signatures of past pathogen exposure. The study profiled the T cell repertoires of 550 to 700 subjects by immunosequencing and related them to cytomegalovirus serostatus. Along with the approximately 620-subject first cohort, a separate validation cohort of over a hundred different subjects was used. To predict cytomegalovirus infection status, the study brought together high-throughput TCR immunosequencing, statistical association of individual TCRs with disease status, and machine learning. A later analysis re-analyzed previously published TCR beta repertoires from roughly 630 donors and added high-resolution HLA genotyping to study TCR occurrence patterns. In the later analysis, no new phenotypic data were used to find candidate immune exposures; instead, reliance was placed on TCR beta sequences and their occurrence across donors. An earlier analysis of approximately 640 of the donors applied high-throughput TCR beta sequencing to assess whether each TCR beta V gene segment acted as functional or pseudogenic. Donor age, sex, ethnicity and CMV serostatus were compiled together with the repertoire data. A later genetic analysis used genome-wide SNP genotypes for about 65% of the 666 donors, treating that subset as a discovery cohort. Every discovery cohort repertoire had been produced on one sequencing platform. HLA typing covered class I and class II loci at four-digit resolution. The number of typed donors differed by locus: about 620-630 for A, B, C, DRB1 and DQB1; about 520 for DQA1; 606 for DPA1; and roughly 490 for DPB1. Because of strong linkage in the cohort, 5 or 6 DR-DQ haplotypes were treated as single units for association and clustering. Across around 400 genotyped donors of the cohort, an average of about 240,000 unique TCR beta nucleotide sequences per donor were sequenced, and around 19% of those sequences were non-productive. Study-wide conclusions, independent of this receptor: In the study, approximately 150 TCR beta chains were listed as associated with cytomegalovirus. A few of the identified cytomegalovirus-associated TCR beta chains were confirmed in vitro to be specific for cytomegalovirus antigens. A later analysis found that most CMV-associated TCR beta chains appeared HLA-restricted, with HLA associations seemingly driven largely by CMV exposure. Approximately 16 rarely observed V segments, including chromosome 9 orphons, were excluded from the earlier analysis of approximately 600 of the donors because counts were too low. Specific HLA alleles were associated with around 18,000 TCR beta sequences at a false discovery rate of 0.05 in a later analysis. The cohort was sequenced for TCR beta chains only, and without alpha or paired-chain data the features that could be detected were limited. Linkage disequilibrium might explain the correlated functional status among segregating V segments, but an unknown experimental factor could not be excluded. The classifier was reported to diagnose cytomegalovirus status with high specificity and sensitivity in both the original cohort and the validation cohort. CMV serostatus was the only immune exposure information available for the cohort. Assigning TCR associations to individual alleles was difficult when HLA alleles, especially DR and DQ, strongly co-occurred. It was suggested by the authors that the approach could potentially be generalized to other disease states and immunological phenotypes. In a later analysis, HLA-associated TCR beta chains were found to be more clonally expanded and to have lower generation probabilities than equally common non-associated chains. A further reported finding was that TCR beta sequences accurately predicted the HLA-A and HLA-B alleles for most subjects in the first cohort. Across donors, most TCR sequences were observed very rarely, whereas some public TCRs were present in many individuals. Because HLA typing was unavailable for some donors at each locus, only the typed subset was used in association tests. Some IMGT-functional V segments, including TRBV6-2 and TRBV6-3, could not be told apart with the 87-base-pair reads, so those segments were excluded. V-gene and J-gene trimming of TCR beta chains was associated with a missense DCLRE1C variant in a later genetic analysis, and the association was replicated in an independent cohort. Broadly in line with IMGT annotations, most TCR beta V segments showed up in productive rearrangements about 90% or about 30% of the time in an earlier analysis of under 700 of the donors. Roughly uniform sequencing depth across donors was assumed in presence/absence analyses, although this assumption may not hold. A cluster of highly shared sequence variants was judged likely to represent a technical artifact of the sequencing pipeline. A later analysis reported that several top co-occurrence clusters appeared linked to parvovirus B19, influenza, CMV and Epstein-Barr virus. In a later analysis, TCR association rates were found to vary across HLA loci, with the most associated TCRs seen for DRB1 alleles and the fewest for HLA-C alleles. A later genetic analysis reported fewer N-insertions in productive TCRs among donors in an Asian-associated ancestry cluster than the roughly 690-donor mean.

The cohort was made up of several hundred healthy bone marrow donors. At the time of sampling, all cohort members were nominally healthy, though unrecorded immune exposures were likely present. The donor was CMV seronegative and belonged to the group of 320 or so seronegative cohort members. Each donor provided a peripheral blood sample, and peripheral blood mononuclear cells were used for TCR beta sequencing. Genomic DNA extraction from the blood cell samples was performed with the Qiagen DNeasy Blood Extraction Kit. The CDR3 sequence holds 15 residues, the cysteine and phenylalanine included. Of all the DNA, just the CDR3 is kept, 45 bases in frame from base 1. V ends up 2 bases short and J 4 bases short, with an unmatched junction base count of 4. Sequences SSHAT (CDR1) and FNYEAQ (CDR2) are obtained from the germline V gene (reference sequence).

The receptor comes from a male donor in good health and CMV-seronegative. The V and J genes are TRBV7-7 and TRBJ2-7; TRBD2 agrees with 11 junctional bases. Sequenced material: PBMCs. The sequenced DNA is TGTGCCAGCAGCTTAACTAGCGGGAGATTATACGAGCAGTACTTC. The resulting protein is CASSLTSGRLYEQYF. Full variable domain (CDR3 extended with the reference TRBV7-7 and TRBJ2-7 proteins): GAGVSQSPRYKVTKRGQDVTLRCDPISSHATLYWYQQALGQGPEFLTYFNYEAQPDKSGLPSDRFSAERPEGSISTLTIQRTEQRDSAMYRCASSLTSGRLYEQYFGPGTRLTVT.